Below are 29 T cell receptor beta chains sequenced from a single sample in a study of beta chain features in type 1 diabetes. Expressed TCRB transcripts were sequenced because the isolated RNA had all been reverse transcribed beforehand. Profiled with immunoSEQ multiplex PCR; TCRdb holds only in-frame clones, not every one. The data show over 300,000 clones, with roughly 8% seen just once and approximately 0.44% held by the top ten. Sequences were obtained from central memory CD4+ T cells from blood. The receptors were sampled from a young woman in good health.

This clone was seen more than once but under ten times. CDR3: CASSRTSRMLKETQYF. The CDR3 nucleotides are TGTGCCAGCAGCCGGACTAGCAGGATGTTGAAAGAGACCCAGTACTTC. This chain links TRBV7-2 with TRBJ2-5; 8 bases fit TRBD2. The CDR3 runs 16 residues. Germline V gives CDR1 SGHTA, CDR2 FQGNSA. The junction had 11 bases not matched to a gene; V was cut back by 5 bases and J by 3 bases.

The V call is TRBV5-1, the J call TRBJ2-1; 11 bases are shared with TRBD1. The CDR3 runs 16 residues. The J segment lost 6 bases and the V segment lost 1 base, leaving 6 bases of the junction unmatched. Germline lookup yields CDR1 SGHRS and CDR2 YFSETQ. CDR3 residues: CASSLQGQGAGNEQFF. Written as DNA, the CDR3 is TGCGCCAGCAGCTTGCAAGGACAGGGGGCAGGCAATGAGCAGTTCTTC.

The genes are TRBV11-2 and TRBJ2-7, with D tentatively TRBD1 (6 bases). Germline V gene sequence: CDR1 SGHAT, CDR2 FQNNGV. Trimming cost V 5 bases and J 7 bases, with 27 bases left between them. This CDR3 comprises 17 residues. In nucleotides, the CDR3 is TGTGCCAGCAGCGCCGGCCTTGGGGGCACGACGTTGTCGGAGCAGTACTTC. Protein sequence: CASSAGLGGTTLSEQYF.

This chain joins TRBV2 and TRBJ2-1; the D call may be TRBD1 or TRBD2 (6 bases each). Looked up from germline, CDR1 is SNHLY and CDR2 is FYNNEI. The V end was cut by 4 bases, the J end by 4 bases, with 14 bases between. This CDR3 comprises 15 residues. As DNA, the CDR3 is TGTGCCAGCAGTGTTAGCGGAGGGACATACAATGAGCAGTTCTTC. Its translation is CASSVSGGTYNEQFF.

The CDR3 spells CASSEGNRGNIQYF. In nucleotides, the CDR3 is TGCGCCAGCAGCGAGGGCAACAGGGGTAACATTCAGTACTTC. The chain links TRBV5-1 to TRBJ2-4, with TRBD1 matching over 7 bases. The germline gives CDR1 SGHRS, CDR2 YFSETQ. The junction had 8 bases not matched to a gene; V was cut back by 4 bases and J by 7 bases. This CDR3 has 14 residues. Based on the CDR3 plus reference TRBV5-1 and TRBJ2-4, the full variable domain is KAGVTQTPRYLIKTRGQQVTLSCSPISGHRSVSWYQQTPGQGLQFLFEYFSETQRNKGNFPGRFSGRQFSNSRSEMNVSTLELGDSALYLCASSEGNRGNIQYFGAGTRLSVL.

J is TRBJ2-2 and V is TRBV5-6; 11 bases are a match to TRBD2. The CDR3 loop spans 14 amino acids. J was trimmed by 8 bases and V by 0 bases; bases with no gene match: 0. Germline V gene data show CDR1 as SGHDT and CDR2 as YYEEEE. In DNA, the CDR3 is TGTGCCAGCAGCTTGGGACTAGCGGGAGGGGAGCTGTTTTTT. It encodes CASSLGLAGGELFF.

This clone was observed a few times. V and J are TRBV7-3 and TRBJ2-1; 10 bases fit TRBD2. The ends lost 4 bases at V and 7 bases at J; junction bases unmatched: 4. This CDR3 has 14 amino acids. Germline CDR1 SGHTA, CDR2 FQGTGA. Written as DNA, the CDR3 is TGTGCCAGCAGCTCTAGCGGGAGCGCTAATGAGCAGTTCTTC. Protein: CASSSSGSANEQFF.

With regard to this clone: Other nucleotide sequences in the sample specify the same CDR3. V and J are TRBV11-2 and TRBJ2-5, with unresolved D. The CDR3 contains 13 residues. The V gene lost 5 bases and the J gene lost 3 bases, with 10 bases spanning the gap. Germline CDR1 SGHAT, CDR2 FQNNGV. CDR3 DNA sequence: TGTGCCAGCAGCCCAAGGTGGAAAGAGACCCAGTACTTC. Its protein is CASSPRWKETQYF.

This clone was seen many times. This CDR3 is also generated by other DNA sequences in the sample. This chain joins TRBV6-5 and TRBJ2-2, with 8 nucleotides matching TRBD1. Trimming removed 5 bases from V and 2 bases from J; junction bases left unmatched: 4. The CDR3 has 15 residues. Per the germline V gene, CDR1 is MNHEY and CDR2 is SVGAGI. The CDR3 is CASSRDRRNTGELFF. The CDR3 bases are TGTGCCAGCAGTAGGGACAGGCGAAACACCGGGGAGCTGTTTTTT.

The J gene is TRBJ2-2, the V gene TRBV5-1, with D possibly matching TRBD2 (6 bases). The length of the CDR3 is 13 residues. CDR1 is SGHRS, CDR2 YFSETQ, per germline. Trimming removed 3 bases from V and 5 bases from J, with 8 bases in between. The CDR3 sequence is CASSSEGTGELFF. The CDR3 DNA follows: TGCGCCAGCAGCTCGGAGGGAACCGGGGAGCTGTTTTTT.

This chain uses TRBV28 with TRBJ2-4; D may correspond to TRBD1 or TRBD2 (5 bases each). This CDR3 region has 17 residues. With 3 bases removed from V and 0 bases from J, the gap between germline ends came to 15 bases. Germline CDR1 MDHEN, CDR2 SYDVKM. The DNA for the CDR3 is TGTGCCAGCAGTTTGGGGCCAATGGCGGGAGCCAAAAACATTCAGTACTTC. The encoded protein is CASSLGPMAGAKNIQYF.

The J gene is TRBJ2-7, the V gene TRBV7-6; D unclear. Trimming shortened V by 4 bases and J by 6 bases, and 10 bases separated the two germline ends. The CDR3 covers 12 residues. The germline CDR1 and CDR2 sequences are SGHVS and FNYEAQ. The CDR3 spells CASSSLLSEQYF. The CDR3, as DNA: TGTGCCAGCAGCTCGCTACTTAGCGAGCAGTACTTC.

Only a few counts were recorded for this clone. This CDR3 reads CASNQRERSPGELFF. The CDR3 region has the DNA TGTGCCAGTAACCAGCGGGAGAGGTCCCCCGGGGAGCTGTTTTTT. This rearrangement joins TRBV19 to TRBJ2-2, with 8 bases fitting TRBD2. V gave up 7 bases and J gave up 6 bases; unmatched junction bases: 10. Germline V CDR1 and CDR2: LNHDA, SQIVND (reference sequence). The length of the CDR3 is 15 residues.

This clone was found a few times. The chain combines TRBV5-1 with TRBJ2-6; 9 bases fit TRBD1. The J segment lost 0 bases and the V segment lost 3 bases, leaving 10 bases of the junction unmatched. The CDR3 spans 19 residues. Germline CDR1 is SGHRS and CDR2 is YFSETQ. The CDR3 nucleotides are TGCGCCAGCAGCTCGTTACCGGGACAGGGCCACTCTGGGGCCAACGTCCTGACTTTC. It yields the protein CASSSLPGQGHSGANVLTF.

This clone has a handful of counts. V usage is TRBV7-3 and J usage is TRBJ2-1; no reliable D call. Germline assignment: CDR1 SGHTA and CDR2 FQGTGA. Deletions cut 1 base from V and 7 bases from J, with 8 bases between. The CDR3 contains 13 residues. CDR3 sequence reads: CASSLRAANEQFF. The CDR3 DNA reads TGTGCCAGCAGCTTAAGAGCAGCGAATGAGCAGTTCTTC.

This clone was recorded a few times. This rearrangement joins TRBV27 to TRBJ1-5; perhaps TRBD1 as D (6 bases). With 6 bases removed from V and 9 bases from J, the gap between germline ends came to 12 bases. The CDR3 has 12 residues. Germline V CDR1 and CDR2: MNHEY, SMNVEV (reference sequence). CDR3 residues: CASRAGGGPQHF. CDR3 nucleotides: TGTGCCAGCAGGGCGGGAGGGGGGCCCCAGCATTTT.

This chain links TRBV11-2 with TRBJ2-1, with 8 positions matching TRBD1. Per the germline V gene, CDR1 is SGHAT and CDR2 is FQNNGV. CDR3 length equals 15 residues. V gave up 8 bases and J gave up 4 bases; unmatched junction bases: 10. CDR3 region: CASRPLTGDYNEQFF. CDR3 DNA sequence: TGTGCCAGCCGCCCTCTGACAGGGGATTACAATGAGCAGTTCTTC.

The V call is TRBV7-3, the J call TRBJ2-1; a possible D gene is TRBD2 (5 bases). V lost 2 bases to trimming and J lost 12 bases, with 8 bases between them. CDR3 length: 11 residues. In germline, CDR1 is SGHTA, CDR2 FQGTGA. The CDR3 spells CASSLGGPQFF. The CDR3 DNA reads TGTGCCAGCAGCTTAGGCGGGCCGCAGTTCTTC.

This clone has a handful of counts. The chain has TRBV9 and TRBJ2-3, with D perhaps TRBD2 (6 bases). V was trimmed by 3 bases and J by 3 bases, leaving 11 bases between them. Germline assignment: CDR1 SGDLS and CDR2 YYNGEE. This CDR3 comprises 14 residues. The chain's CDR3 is CASSEWAGTDTQYF. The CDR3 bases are TGTGCCAGCAGCGAGTGGGCGGGAACAGATACGCAGTATTTT.

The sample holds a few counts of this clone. The CDR3 bases are TGTGCCAGCAGCCAAGCCCGAGGCCCGGTCGGTACGCAGTATTTT. Encoded protein: CASSQARGPVGTQYF. The V gene is TRBV14, the J gene TRBJ2-3; D call uncertain. Deletions cut 1 base from V and 8 bases from J, with 16 bases between. The CDR3 loop spans 15 amino acids. From germline, CDR1 is SGHDN and CDR2 FVKESK.

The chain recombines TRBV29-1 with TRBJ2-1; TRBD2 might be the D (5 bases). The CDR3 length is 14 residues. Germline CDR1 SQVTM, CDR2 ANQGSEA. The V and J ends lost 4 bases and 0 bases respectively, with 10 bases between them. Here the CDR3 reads CSVGRENSYNEQFF. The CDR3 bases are TGCAGCGTTGGAAGGGAGAACTCCTACAATGAGCAGTTCTTC.

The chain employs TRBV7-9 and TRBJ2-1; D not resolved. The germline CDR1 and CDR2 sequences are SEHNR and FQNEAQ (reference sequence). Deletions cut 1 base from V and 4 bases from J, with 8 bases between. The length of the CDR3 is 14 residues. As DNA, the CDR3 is TGTGCCAGCAGCTTAGTGGATAAATACAATGAGCAGTTCTTC. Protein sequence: CASSLVDKYNEQFF.

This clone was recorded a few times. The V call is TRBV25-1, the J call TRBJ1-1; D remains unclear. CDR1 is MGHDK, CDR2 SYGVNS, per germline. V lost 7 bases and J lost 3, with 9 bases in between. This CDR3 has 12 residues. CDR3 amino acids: CASNGPYTEAFF. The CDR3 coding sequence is TGTGCCAGCAATGGTCCATACACTGAAGCTTTCTTT. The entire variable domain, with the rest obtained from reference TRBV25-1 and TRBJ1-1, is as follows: EADIYQTPRYLVIGTGKKITLECSQTMGHDKMYWYQQDPGMELHLIHYSYGVNSTEKGDLSSESTVSRIRTEHFPLTLESARPSHTSQYLCASNGPYTEAFFGQGTRLTVV.

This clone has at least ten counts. CDR3 DNA sequence: TGTGCCAGCAGCTTGGTTCAGGGGCGCGGCTATGGCTACACCTTC. Amino acid sequence: CASSLVQGRGYGYTF. The chain uses TRBV5-4 and TRBJ1-2; D might be TRBD1 (6 bases). V was shortened by 0 bases and J by 4 bases, with 13 bases between the two germline ends. The germline gives CDR1 SGHNT, CDR2 YYREEE (reference sequence). The CDR3 contains 15 residues.

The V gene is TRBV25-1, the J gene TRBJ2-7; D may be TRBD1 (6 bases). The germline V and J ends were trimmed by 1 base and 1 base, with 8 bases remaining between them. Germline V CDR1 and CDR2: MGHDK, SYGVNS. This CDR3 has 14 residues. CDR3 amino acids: CASSELQGSYEQYF. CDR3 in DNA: TGTGCCAGCAGTGAATTGCAGGGGTCCTACGAGCAGTACTTC.

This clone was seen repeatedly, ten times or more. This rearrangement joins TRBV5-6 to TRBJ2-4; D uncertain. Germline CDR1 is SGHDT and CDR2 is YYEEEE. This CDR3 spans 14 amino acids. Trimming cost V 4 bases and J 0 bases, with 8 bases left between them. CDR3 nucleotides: TGTGCCAGCAGCGTACAAGGAGCCAAAAACATTCAGTACTTC. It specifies CASSVQGAKNIQYF.

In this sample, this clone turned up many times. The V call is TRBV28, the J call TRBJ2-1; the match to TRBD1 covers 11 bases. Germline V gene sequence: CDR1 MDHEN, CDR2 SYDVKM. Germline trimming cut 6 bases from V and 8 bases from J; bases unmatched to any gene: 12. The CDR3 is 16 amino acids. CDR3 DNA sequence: TGTGCCAGCAGGGCGTCCGGGACAGGGGGGAGATATGAGCAGTTCTTC. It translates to CASRASGTGGRYEQFF.

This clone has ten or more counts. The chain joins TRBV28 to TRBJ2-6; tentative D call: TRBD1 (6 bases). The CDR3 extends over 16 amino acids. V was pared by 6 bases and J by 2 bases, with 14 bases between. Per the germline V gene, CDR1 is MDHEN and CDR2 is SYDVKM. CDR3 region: CASRTQGSAGANVLTF. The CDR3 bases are TGTGCCAGCAGAACACAGGGTTCGGCTGGGGCCAACGTCCTGACTTTC.

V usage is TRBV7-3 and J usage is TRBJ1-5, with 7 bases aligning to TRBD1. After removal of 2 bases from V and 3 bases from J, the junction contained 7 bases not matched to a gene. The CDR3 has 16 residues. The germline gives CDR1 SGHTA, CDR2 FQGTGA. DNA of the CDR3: TGTGCCAGCAGCTTAGTGGCGACAGGGCCCAATCAGCCCCAGCATTTT. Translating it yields CASSLVATGPNQPQHF.